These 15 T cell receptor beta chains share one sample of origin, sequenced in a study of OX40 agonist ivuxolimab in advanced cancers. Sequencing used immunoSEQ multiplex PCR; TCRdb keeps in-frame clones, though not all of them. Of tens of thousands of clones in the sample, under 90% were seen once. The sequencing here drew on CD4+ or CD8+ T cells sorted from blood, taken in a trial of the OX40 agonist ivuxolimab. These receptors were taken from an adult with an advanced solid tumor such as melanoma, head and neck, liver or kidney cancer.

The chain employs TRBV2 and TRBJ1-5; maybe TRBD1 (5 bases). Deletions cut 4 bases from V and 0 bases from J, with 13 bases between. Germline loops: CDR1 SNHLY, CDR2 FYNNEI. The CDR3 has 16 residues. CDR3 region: CASSAAGGHSNQPQHF. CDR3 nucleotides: TGTGCCAGCAGTGCCGCGGGTGGACATAGCAATCAGCCCCAGCATTTT.

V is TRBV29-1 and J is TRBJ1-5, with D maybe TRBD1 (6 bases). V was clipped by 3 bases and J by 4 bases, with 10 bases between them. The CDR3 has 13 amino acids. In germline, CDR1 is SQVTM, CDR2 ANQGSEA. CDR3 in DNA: TGCAGCGTTGAGGGGGCGGGTAATCAGCCCCAGCATTTT. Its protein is CSVEGAGNQPQHF.

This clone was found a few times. The chain's CDR3 is CATSRDRRGGYTF. The CDR3 bases are TGTGCCACCAGCAGAGATAGGCGGGGGGGCTACACCTTC. V usage is TRBV15 and J usage is TRBJ1-2, with D possibly being TRBD1 (5 bases). The germline V gene encodes CDR1 LNHNV and CDR2 YYDKDF (reference sequence). The CDR3 loop spans 13 amino acids. V was clipped by 0 bases and J by 8 bases, with 10 bases between them.

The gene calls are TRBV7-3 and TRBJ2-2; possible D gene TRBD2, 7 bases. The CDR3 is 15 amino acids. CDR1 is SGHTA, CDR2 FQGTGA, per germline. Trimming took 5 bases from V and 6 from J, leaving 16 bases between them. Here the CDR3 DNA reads TGTGCCAGCAGCCTACCCTCGGGGGGCCCCGGGGAGCTGTTTTTT. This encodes CASSLPSGGPGELFF.

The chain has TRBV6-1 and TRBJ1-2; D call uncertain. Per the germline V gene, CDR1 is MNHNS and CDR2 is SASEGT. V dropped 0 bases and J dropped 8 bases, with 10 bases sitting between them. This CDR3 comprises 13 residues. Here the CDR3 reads CASSEAGSGGYTF. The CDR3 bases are TGTGCCAGCAGTGAAGCGGGGTCCGGGGGCTACACCTTC.

The CDR3 DNA reads TGTGCCAGCAGTGAGAATAGCGGGGCTAATGAGCAGTTCTTC. Translated, it gives CASSENSGANEQFF. The genes are TRBV6-1 and TRBJ2-1; TRBD2 matches 8 bases. There are 14 residues in the CDR3. In germline, CDR1 is MNHNS, CDR2 SASEGT. After removal of 3 bases from V and 7 bases from J, the junction contained 5 bases not matched to a gene.

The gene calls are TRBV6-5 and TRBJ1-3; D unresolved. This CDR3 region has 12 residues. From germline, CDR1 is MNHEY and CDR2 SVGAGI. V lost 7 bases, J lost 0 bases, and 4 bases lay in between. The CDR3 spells CASIGSGNTIYF. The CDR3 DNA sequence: TGTGCCAGCATAGGCTCTGGAAACACCATATATTTT.

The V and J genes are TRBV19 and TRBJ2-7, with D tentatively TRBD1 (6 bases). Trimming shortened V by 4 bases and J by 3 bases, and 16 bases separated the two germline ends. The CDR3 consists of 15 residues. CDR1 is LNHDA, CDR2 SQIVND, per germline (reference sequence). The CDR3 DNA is TGTGCCAGTAGTACCGCCGGGACAAGGAACTACGAGCAGTACTTC. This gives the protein CASSTAGTRNYEQYF.

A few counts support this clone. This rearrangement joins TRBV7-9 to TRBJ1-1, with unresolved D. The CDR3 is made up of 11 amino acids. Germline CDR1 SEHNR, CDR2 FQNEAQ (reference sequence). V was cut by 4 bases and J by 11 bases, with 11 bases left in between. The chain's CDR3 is CASSSRAWAFF. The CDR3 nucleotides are TGTGCCAGCAGCTCTCGGGCGTGGGCTTTCTTT.

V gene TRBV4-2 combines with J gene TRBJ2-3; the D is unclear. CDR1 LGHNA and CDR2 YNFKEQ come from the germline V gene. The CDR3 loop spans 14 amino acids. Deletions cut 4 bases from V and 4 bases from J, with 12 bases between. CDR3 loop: CASSPSGVADTQYF. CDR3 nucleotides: TGTGCCAGCAGCCCTTCTGGGGTAGCAGATACGCAGTATTTT.

In DNA, the CDR3 is TGTGCCAGCAGCTTGGTGGGCGCTGGCCACTATGGCTACACCTTC. Its protein is CASSLVGAGHYGYTF. This rearrangement joins TRBV5-4 to TRBJ1-2; D not resolved. Trimming took off 0 bases at V and 3 bases at J, with 12 bases between the two ends. Germline CDR1 is SGHNT and CDR2 is YYREEE (reference sequence). This CDR3 has 15 residues.

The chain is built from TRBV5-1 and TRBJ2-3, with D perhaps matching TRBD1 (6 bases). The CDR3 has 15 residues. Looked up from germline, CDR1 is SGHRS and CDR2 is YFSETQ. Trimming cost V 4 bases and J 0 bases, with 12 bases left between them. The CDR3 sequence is CASSPRDTSTDTQYF. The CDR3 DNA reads TGCGCCAGCAGCCCCCGGGACACTAGCACAGATACGCAGTATTTT.

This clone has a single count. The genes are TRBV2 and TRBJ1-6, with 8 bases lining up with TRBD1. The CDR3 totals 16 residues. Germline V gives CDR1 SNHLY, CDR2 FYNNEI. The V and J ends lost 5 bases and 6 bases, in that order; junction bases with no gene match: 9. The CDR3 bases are TGTGCCAGCAGTTTTGCGGGACAGGCCTTTAATTCACCCCTCCACTTT. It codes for CASSFAGQAFNSPLHF.

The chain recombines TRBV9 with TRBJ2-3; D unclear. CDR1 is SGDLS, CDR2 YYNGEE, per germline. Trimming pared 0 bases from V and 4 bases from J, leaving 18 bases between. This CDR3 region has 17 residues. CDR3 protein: CASSVGPASYRADTQYF. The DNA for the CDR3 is TGTGCCAGCAGCGTAGGTCCGGCTAGTTATCGTGCAGATACGCAGTATTTT. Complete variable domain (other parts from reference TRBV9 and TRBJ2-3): DSGVTQTPKHLITATGQRVTLRCSPRSGDLSVYWYQQSLDQGLQFLIQYYNGEERAKGNILERFSAQQFPDLHSELNLSSLELGDSALYFCASSVGPASYRADTQYFGPGTRLTVL.

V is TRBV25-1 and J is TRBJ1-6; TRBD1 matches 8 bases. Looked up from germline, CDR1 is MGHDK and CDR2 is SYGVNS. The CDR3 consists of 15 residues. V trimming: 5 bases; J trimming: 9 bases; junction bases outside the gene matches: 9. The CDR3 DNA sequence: TGTGCCAGCAGTATGTCACAGGGGGAGGGTTCACCCCTCCACTTT. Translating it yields CASSMSQGEGSPLHF.